What follows describes a single T cell receptor (beta chain). Indicated treatment: oral pan-JAK inhibitor, 5-10 mg twice daily. Trimming removed 3 bases from V and 5 bases from J, with 17 bases in between. CDR3 length: 15 amino acids. Looked up from germline, CDR1 is SGHRS and CDR2 is YFSETQ. The data stem from a study of CD8+ T cells in alopecia areata. Reverse transcription of extracted RNA yielded cDNA, which provided the sequencing template. Only in-frame clones appear in the TCRdb table, and some are missing; sequencing was by immunoSEQ multiplex PCR. In the table there are 170,000 or so clones, about 55% of which are singletons.

This receptor was taken from a human donor with alopecia areata. The V and J genes are TRBV5-1 and TRBJ1-1, with D perhaps TRBD1 (6 bases). Sequences were derived from CD8+ T cells sorted from blood, sampled at week 24, from a patient treated with tofacitinib. The CDR3: CASSSPDAGETEAFF. CDR3 DNA sequence: TGCGCCAGCAGCTCCCCAGACGCAGGGGAGACTGAAGCTTTCTTT.